The 27 T cell receptor beta chains given below trace back to one sample, sequenced in a study of T-cell reconstitution after alpha-beta-depleted transplantation in children. A TCRbeta library incorporating unique molecular identifiers was prepared. TCRdb re-called the PCR reads with MiXCR, one entry per CDR3 protein. The data contain over 200,000 distinct CDR3 sequences, roughly 10% of them seen just once; the ten biggest clones take up 28%. Here the sequenced sample was PBMCs, taken before TCRalphabeta/CD19-depleted stem cell transplant. Receptors originate from a child less than two years old with acute myeloid leukemia, due to receive a stem cell transplant.

This clonotype was counted ten times or more. The CDR3 loop reads CASSAQGATRNEQFF. The CDR3 nucleotides are TGTGCCAGCAGCGCACAGGGGGCTACCCGCAATGAGCAGTTCTTC. The J gene is TRBJ2-1, the V gene TRBV7-9, with 9 bases lining up with TRBD1. CDR1 is SEHNR, CDR2 FQNEAQ, per germline (reference sequence). The CDR3 sequence is 15 residues long. With 5 bases clipped from V and 6 bases from J, the junction kept 8 bases outside the gene matches.

This clonotype was counted many times. The chain employs TRBV21-1 and TRBJ2-3; the table gives TRBD2 as D, unverified against the DNA. TRBV21-1 is a pseudogene. The CDR3 is 17 residues long. CDR3 nucleotide sequence: TGTGCCAGCAGCAAATGGGAAACTAGCGGGGGCACAGATACGCAGTATTTT. Translated: CASSKWETSGGTDTQYF.

This clonotype has at least ten counts. The V gene is TRBV5-4, the J gene TRBJ1-2; tentative D call: TRBD1 (6 bases). Germline V gives CDR1 SGHNT, CDR2 YYREEE (reference sequence). The CDR3 has 14 amino acids. The ends were cut back, 5 bases at V and 8 bases at J, with 19 bases in the middle. CDR3 region: CASRRIAGGWGYTF. The CDR3 DNA reads TGTGCCAGCAGACGAATTGCGGGGGGCTGGGGCTACACCTTC.

Ten or more counts support this clonotype. This chain links TRBV29-1 with TRBJ1-1; D is unresolved. The length of the CDR3 is 17 residues. Trimming removed 0 bases at V and 5 bases at J, with 22 bases between. Germline CDR1 SQVTM, CDR2 ANQGSEA. The CDR3 sequence is CSVEDRNEGRRWTEAFF. CDR3 DNA sequence: TGCAGCGTTGAAGATCGAAATGAAGGCAGACGGTGGACTGAAGCTTTCTTT.

At least ten counts were recorded for this clonotype. The V gene is TRBV14, the J gene TRBJ2-5, with D possibly being TRBD2 (6 bases). The CDR3 sequence is 13 residues long. The germline V gene encodes CDR1 SGHDN and CDR2 FVKESK. Trimming left V 0 bases short and J 5 bases short, with 7 bases between. This CDR3 is CASSQERGETQYF. The DNA of the CDR3 is TGTGCCAGCAGCCAAGAACGGGGGGAGACCCAGTACTTC.

This clonotype has more than one count but fewer than ten. The chain joins TRBV11-1 to TRBJ2-7; TRBD1 agrees at 12 bases. V gave up 1 base and J gave up 6 bases; unmatched junction bases: 4. CDR3 length equals 15 residues. From germline, CDR1 is SGHAT and CDR2 FQDESV (reference sequence). The CDR3 protein is CASSLVGTGGVEQYF. CDR3 sequence (DNA): TGTGCCAGCAGCTTAGTAGGGACAGGGGGCGTCGAGCAGTACTTC.

This clonotype has at least ten counts. The genes are TRBV10-3 and TRBJ2-2; D is possibly TRBD2 (6 bases). CDR3 length: 16 amino acids. With 0 bases removed from V and 0 bases from J, the gap between germline ends came to 8 bases. The germline gives CDR1 ENHRY, CDR2 SYGVKD. CDR3 residues: CAISESPSANTGELFF. CDR3 nucleotides: TGTGCCATCAGTGAGTCGCCTAGCGCGAACACCGGGGAGCTGTTTTTT.

The rearrangement uses TRBV28 and TRBJ2-3; D is unresolved. The V and J ends lost 0 bases and 1 base respectively, with 5 bases between them. The CDR3 sequence is 14 residues long. Germline lookup yields CDR1 MDHEN and CDR2 SYDVKM. The CDR3 DNA follows: TGTGCCAGCAGTTTATGCTTGCGCACAGATACGCAGTATTTT. Encoded protein: CASSLCLRTDTQYF.

A note on this clonotype: At one end the junction does not follow the germline gene, possibly because of a read error. The CDR3 DNA reads as TGCTCCAGCAGTGGACGGACAGTCTCTAATGAAAAACTGTTTTTT. Translated, it gives CSSSGRTVSNEKLFF. J is TRBJ1-4 and V is TRBV10-2; TRBD1 might be the D (6 bases). This CDR3 contains 15 residues. Germline V lookup: CDR1 WSHSY, CDR2 SAAADI.

This clonotype was observed at least ten times. The chain is built from TRBV20-1 and TRBJ2-1, with TRBD1 matching 7 bases. With V trimmed by 0 bases and J by 0 bases, 8 bases remained unmatched. The CDR3 is 17 residues long. Germline lookup yields CDR1 DFQATT and CDR2 SNEGSKA (reference sequence). CDR3 loop: CSARDSTGRSSYNEQFF. CDR3 sequence (DNA): TGCAGTGCTAGAGACTCGACAGGGCGCAGCTCCTACAATGAGCAGTTCTTC.

At least ten counts were recorded for this clonotype. This chain links TRBV30 with TRBJ1-1; possible D gene TRBD1, 6 bases. CDR3 length: 13 residues. Germline loops: CDR1 GTSNPN, CDR2 SVGIG (reference sequence). Trimming took 5 bases from V and 4 from J, leaving 14 bases between them. CDR3 amino acids: CAWGTGLSTEAFF. CDR3 DNA sequence: TGTGCCTGGGGTACAGGGTTGAGCACTGAAGCTTTCTTT. The full variable domain, in which reference TRBV30 and TRBJ1-1 provide the parts outside the CDR3, is SQTIHQWPATLVQPVGSPLSLECTVEGTSNPNLYWYRQAAGRGLQLLFYSVGIGQISSEVPQNLSASRPQDRQFILSSKKLLLSDSGFYLCAWGTGLSTEAFFGQGTRLTVV.

This clonotype has a count of ten or more. This sequence joins TRBV30 and TRBJ2-7; D could derive from TRBD1 or TRBD2 (5 bases each). The germline V and J ends were trimmed by 0 bases and 0 bases, with 15 bases remaining between them. Germline CDR1 is GTSNPN and CDR2 is SVGIG (reference sequence). The CDR3 totals 16 residues. CDR3 in amino acids: CAWSVSGAGSSYEQYF. CDR3 nucleotide sequence: TGTGCCTGGAGTGTAAGTGGGGCAGGGAGCTCCTACGAGCAGTACTTC. Together with reference TRBV30 and TRBJ2-7, the CDR3 gives the full variable domain: SQTIHQWPATLVQPVGSPLSLECTVEGTSNPNLYWYRQAAGRGLQLLFYSVGIGQISSEVPQNLSASRPQDRQFILSSKKLLLSDSGFYLCAWSVSGAGSSYEQYFGPGTRLTVT.

The sample holds many counts of this clonotype. The chain couples TRBV28 to TRBJ1-5; D unclear. V was clipped by 8 bases and J by 0 bases, with 17 bases between them. CDR3 length: 16 residues. CDR1 and CDR2 from the germline V gene are MDHEN and SYDVKM. CDR3 sequence: CASEGRTTNSNQPQHF. CDR3 coding DNA: TGTGCCAGCGAGGGCAGAACCACTAATAGCAATCAGCCCCAGCATTTT.

Note on this clonotype: A clone one base away is much larger, so this may be a read error. V is TRBV7-8 and J is TRBJ1-5; 9 bases align to TRBD1. The V segment lost 8 bases and the J segment 6 bases; nucleotides outside the gene matches: 8. This CDR3 is 14 amino acids long. CDR1 and CDR2 from the germline V gene are SGHVS and FQNEAQ. The CDR3 DNA reads as TGTGCCAGCGTCTCAACAGGGGGCGGTCAGCCCCAGCATTTT. Its protein product is CASVSTGGGQPQHF.

This clonotype was observed at least ten times. The rearrangement uses TRBV20-1 and TRBJ2-1; 12 nucleotides line up with TRBD2. The germline V gene has CDR1 DFQATT and CDR2 SNEGSKA (reference sequence). This CDR3 comprises 15 residues. The V and J ends lost 3 bases and 7 bases, in that order; junction bases with no gene match: 7. CDR3 loop: CSASNSSGRDNEQFF. CDR3 sequence (DNA): TGCAGTGCTAGCAATTCTAGCGGGAGGGATAATGAGCAGTTCTTC.

The table lists this clonotype with a few counts. The genes are TRBV6-5 and TRBJ2-1; tentative D call: TRBD2 (6 bases). This CDR3 contains 15 residues. Germline V gene sequence: CDR1 MNHEY, CDR2 SVGAGI. Trimming took 2 bases from V and 7 from J, leaving 15 bases between them. CDR3 loop: CASSYRRDLGNEQFF. CDR3 DNA: TGTGCCAGCAGTTACCGCCGGGACTTGGGGAATGAGCAGTTCTTC.

This clonotype has a count of ten or more. The chain couples TRBV4-1 to TRBJ2-1, with a weak D call TRBD1 (5 bases). CDR3 length equals 17 residues. Trimming cost V 0 bases and J 5 bases, with 17 bases left between them. The germline V gene has CDR1 MGHRA and CDR2 YSYEKL. For the CDR3, the DNA is TGCGCCAGCAGCCAAGACCCTTGGCAGGGCGCGGACAATGAGCAGTTCTTC. This sequence encodes CASSQDPWQGADNEQFF.

This clonotype was detected many times. The chain recombines TRBV6-5 with TRBJ1-5; weak D call: TRBD1 (5 bases). The CDR3 has 15 residues. Looked up from germline, CDR1 is MNHEY and CDR2 is SVGAGI. V dropped 4 bases and J dropped 2 bases, with 12 bases sitting between them. In DNA form, the CDR3 reads TGTGCCAGCAGTTCCTTGCTAGGGGGCAATCAGCCCCAGCATTTT. This gives the protein CASSSLLGGNQPQHF.

This clonotype was detected ten times or more. The chain has TRBV5-1 and TRBJ1-1, with D possibly TRBD1 on 6 matching bases. V was trimmed by 4 bases and J by 0 bases, leaving 10 bases between them. The CDR3 runs 14 residues. Per the germline V gene, CDR1 is SGHRS and CDR2 is YFSETQ. The DNA of the CDR3 is TGCGCCAGCAGCCCGGACAGATTGAACACTGAAGCTTTCTTT. Translating gives CASSPDRLNTEAFF.

The chain carries TRBV2 and TRBJ1-4; tentative D call: TRBD1 (5 bases). V lost 1 base to trimming and J lost 0 bases, with 6 bases between them. The germline V gene has CDR1 SNHLY and CDR2 FYNNEI. The CDR3 loop spans 15 amino acids. The chain's CDR3 is CASSEGGATNEKLFF. CDR3 DNA: TGTGCCAGCAGTGAAGGGGGGGCAACTAATGAAAAACTGTTTTTT.

This clonotype has ten or more counts. This chain connects TRBV24-1 to TRBJ2-2, with TRBD2 matching 12 bases. V lost 1 base, J lost 2 bases, and 4 bases stayed unmatched. Germline CDR1 KGHDR, CDR2 SFDVKD. This CDR3 is 18 amino acids long. The CDR3 sequence: CATSDFPSGRGNTGELFF. The CDR3 DNA sequence: TGTGCCACCAGTGATTTCCCTAGCGGGAGGGGAAACACCGGGGAGCTGTTTTTT.

This clonotype was observed many times. The chain recombines TRBV3-1 with TRBJ1-5; TRBD1 aligns across 9 bases. The CDR3 runs to 14 residues. V lost 5 bases and J lost 5; bases outside the gene matches: 4. Germline CDR1 reads LGHDT; CDR2 reads YNNKEL (reference sequence). In nucleotides, the CDR3 is TGTGCCAGCAGCACCGGGACAGGGTATCAGCCCCAGCATTTT. It translates to CASSTGTGYQPQHF.

The table lists this clonotype with many counts. The chain links TRBV7-2 to TRBJ2-2; no reliable D call. CDR3 length: 13 amino acids. Germline CDR1 SGHTA, CDR2 FQGNSA. The V and J ends lost 2 bases and 10 bases respectively, with 11 bases between them. CDR3 sequence reads: CASSLRAREELFF. CDR3 sequence (DNA): TGTGCCAGCAGCTTAAGGGCCCGTGAGGAGCTGTTTTTT. Complete variable domain (other parts from reference TRBV7-2 and TRBJ2-2): GAGVSQSPSNKVTEKGKDVELRCDPISGHTALYWYRQSLGQGLEFLIYFQGNSAPDKSGLPSDRFSAERTGGSVSTLTIQRTQQEDSAVYLCASSLRAREELFFGEGSRLTVL.

In this sample, this clonotype turned up a few times. The chain uses TRBV24-1 and TRBJ1-2; TRBD1 matches at 11 bases. J was trimmed by 8 bases and V by 3 bases; bases with no gene match: 4. The germline V gene has CDR1 KGHDR and CDR2 SFDVKD. This CDR3 has 14 amino acids. The CDR3 is CATSDGQGATGYTF. CDR3 in DNA: TGTGCCACCAGTGATGGACAGGGGGCGACAGGCTACACCTTC.

On this clonotype itself: A much bigger clone sits one base away, suggesting this may be a read error. The chain combines TRBV25-1 with TRBJ2-7, with TRBD1 matching 8 bases. Germline assignment: CDR1 MGHDK and CDR2 SYGVNS. V was pared by 5 bases and J by 2 bases, with 5 bases of the junction left unmatched. The CDR3 contains 14 residues. Written as DNA, the CDR3 is TGTGCCAGCAGTCCCTGGACAGGGACCTACGAGCAGTACTTC. It encodes CASSPWTGTYEQYF.

At least ten counts were recorded for this clonotype. The chain employs TRBV7-2 and TRBJ2-1; 13 bases are a match to TRBD2. V dropped 7 bases and J dropped 12; count of bases not matched to a gene: 15. CDR3 size: 16 residues. The germline V gene has CDR1 SGHTA and CDR2 FQGNSA. CDR3 DNA: TGTGCCAGCACTAAACCACTCGGACTAGCGGGAGAGAGGCAGTTCTTC. Its protein is CASTKPLGLAGERQFF.

At least ten counts were recorded for this clonotype. The chain uses TRBV20-1 and TRBJ2-3, with 12 bases identical to TRBD1. This CDR3 has 14 residues. J gave up 4 bases and V 5 bases, and 4 bases lay outside the gene matches. Germline V gene data show CDR1 as DFQATT and CDR2 as SNEGSKA (reference sequence). The CDR3 loop is CSAGGQGAADTQYF. The CDR3 bases are TGCAGTGCTGGGGGACAGGGGGCGGCAGATACGCAGTATTTT.